The rows below give T cell receptor beta chains drawn from one sample of a study of blood T cell repertoires in COVID-19. Assay: immunoSEQ multiplex PCR; the TCRdb copy retains only in-frame clones and omits some. The sample includes roughly 400,000 clones, approximately 89% of them seen just once. Sequenced sample: PBMCs or T cells enriched from blood (not recorded which). The origin of the receptors is a woman in her thirties or forties who had been exposed to COVID-19. Each CDR3 is given with its conserved first and last residue. A D gene is named only where the DNA matches it firmly. Clone size is not always given. Where it is, it says once, few, many or a class for expanded clones.

V	J	D	size	DNA	CDR3
TRBV11-2	TRBJ2-7	-	-	TGTGCCAGCAGCTTTACGAGGGCCCTGGCGGAAGAGCAGTACTTC	CASSFTRALAEEQYF
TRBV24-1	TRBJ1-4	-	-	TGTGCCACCAGTGACAGGGGTGCCAATGAAAAACTGTTTTTT	CATSDRGANEKLFF
TRBV3-1/TRBV3-2	TRBJ1-3	-	-	TGTGCCAGCAGCCAACAGGGAAACACCATATATTTT	CASSQQGNTIYF
TRBV11-2	TRBJ2-1	-	-	TGTGCCAGCAGCTTCGGCGGAGTGGGTGAGCAGTTCTTC	CASSFGGVGEQFF
TRBV9	TRBJ2-2	-	-	TGTGCCAGCAGCGGAAGGGGAGGCACCGGGGAGCTGTTTTTT	CASSGRGGTGELFF
TRBV29-1	TRBJ2-3	-	-	TGCAGCGTTGTGTCTGAGCGGTTCACAGATACGCAGTATTTT	CSVVSERFTDTQYF
TRBV3-1/TRBV3-2	TRBJ2-1	-	-	TGTGCCAGCAGCCAAGATTTAGCTAAGCACAATGAGCAGTTCTTC	CASSQDLAKHNEQFF
TRBV5-4	TRBJ2-3	TRBD1	-	TGTGCCAGCAGCTTGGGGGGCGACAGGGATTTT	CASSLGGDRDF
TRBV19	TRBJ1-5	TRBD1	few	TGTGCCAGTAGTAGGGCGACAGGGCGGAATCAGCCCCAGCATTTT	CASSRATGRNQPQHF
TRBV9	TRBJ1-4	TRBD1	-	TGTGCCAGCAGCGTCGCCTCAGGGGGCAGGCATGAAAAACTGTTTTTT	CASSVASGGRHEKLFF
TRBV6-4	TRBJ2-1	TRBD2	-	TGTGCCAGCAGAGGACTAGCGGGAGAAGTGTTCTTC	CASRGLAGEVFF
TRBV7-3	TRBJ1-2	-	once	TGTGCCAGCAGCTCAGGGTTGGATGGCTACACCTTC	CASSSGLDGYTF
TRBV11-2	TRBJ1-4	-	-	TGTGCCAGCAGTCAATGGACAGCAACTAATGAAAAACTGTTTTTT	CASSQWTATNEKLFF
TRBV27	TRBJ1-4	TRBD1	-	TGTGCCAGCACTACGAACCGGGACAGACATAATGAAAAACTGTTTTTT	CASTTNRDRHNEKLFF
TRBV29-1	TRBJ2-5	-	-	TGCAGCGCTATACCGGGACAATTTAACCAAGAGACCCAGTACTTC	CSAIPGQFNQETQYF
TRBV19	TRBJ2-4	-	-	TGTGCCAGTAGTATCGGCGGGGGGCAGGGGGACATTCAGTACTTC	CASSIGGGQGDIQYF
TRBV30	TRBJ2-1	-	-	TGTGCCTGGAGTGTACTGGGGGGTACTCGTCTGTTCAATGAGCAGTTCTTC	CAWSVLGGTRLFNEQFF
TRBV24-1	TRBJ1-2	-	-	TGTGCCACCAGCAGGGCCGCTGACTATGGCTACACCTTC	CATSRAADYGYTF
TRBV30	TRBJ2-1	-	-	TGTGCCTGGAGTGGGCCGATTGGGGGGGAGCAGTTCTTC	CAWSGPIGGEQFF
TRBV7-3	TRBJ2-2	TRBD2	-	TGTGCCAGCAGCTTAAATAGGCTAGCGGGAGGGCCAGACACCGGGGAGCTGTTTTTT	CASSLNRLAGGPDTGELFF
TRBV27	TRBJ1-2	-	-	TGTGCCAGCAGATCAGGAAACTATGGCTACACCTTC	CASRSGNYGYTF
TRBV6-4	TRBJ2-3	-	-	TGTGCCAGCAGTGTGAAAGCGGGCGCAGATACGCAGTATTTT	CASSVKAGADTQYF
TRBV11-2	TRBJ1-1	TRBD1	-	TGTGCCAGCAGGGGATCGGGACAGATGAACACTGAAGCTTTCTTT	CASRGSGQMNTEAFF
TRBV4-1	TRBJ1-1	TRBD1	-	TGCGCCAGCAGCCAAGATATGAGGCAGGGGGTAGGGAACACTGAAGCTTTCTTT	CASSQDMRQGVGNTEAFF
TRBV7-9	TRBJ1-2	-	-	TGTGCCAGCAGCTTAGGCCAGGGTCTAGGCTATGGCTACACCTTC	CASSLGQGLGYGYTF
TRBV18	TRBJ1-4	-	-	TGTGCCAGCTCACCCTCGCAGGGTGAAAAACTGTTTTTT	CASSPSQGEKLFF
TRBV6-5	TRBJ1-1	-	-	TGTGCCATCAGACAGATCATGAACACTGAAGCTTTCTTT	CAIRQIMNTEAFF
TRBV18	TRBJ1-1	-	-	TGTGCCACTTGGGGCCCGAAGGCTGAAGCTTTCTTT	CATWGPKAEAFF
TRBV19	TRBJ2-1	TRBD1	-	TGTGCCAGTAGTACAGCAGGGGGCAATGAGCAGTTCTTC	CASSTAGGNEQFF
TRBV19	TRBJ2-2	-	-	TGTGCCAGTACTTTTATAGGGGTTCGAGAGCTGTTTTTT	CASTFIGVRELFF
TRBV9	TRBJ1-1	-	once	TGTGCCAGCAAGGGGTTAGGCACTGAAGCTTTCTTT	CASKGLGTEAFF
TRBV7-2	TRBJ2-7	TRBD1	-	TGTGCCAGCAGCTTGGGGACAGGGAAGAGCTACGAGCAGTACTTC	CASSLGTGKSYEQYF
TRBV5-6	TRBJ2-1	TRBD2	once	TGTGCCAGCAGCTTGGTTAGCGGGGGCCCGTTCTCCTACAATGAGCAGTTCTTC	CASSLVSGGPFSYNEQFF
TRBV6-5	TRBJ1-2	TRBD1	-	TGTGCCAGCAGTCCTGGGACAGGGGCCATCTATGGCTACACCTTC	CASSPGTGAIYGYTF
TRBV1	TRBJ1-5	-	-	TGCACCAGCAGCCAAGGAAGACAGGCCAATCAGCCCCAGCATTTT	CTSSQGRQANQPQHF
TRBV15	TRBJ1-3	TRBD1	-	TGTGCCACCAGCAGAATTAGAAGGGGGCTTTCTGGAAACACCATATATTTT	CATSRIRRGLSGNTIYF
TRBV7-9	TRBJ2-3	-	-	TGTGCCAGCAGCTTAGCCCTGGGGGCAACAGATACGCAGTATTTT	CASSLALGATDTQYF
TRBV7-7	TRBJ1-2	TRBD1	-	TGTGCTGTCACCCCCCTCACAGGGGGCGACAACTATGGCTACACCTTC	CAVTPLTGGDNYGYTF
TRBV7-9	TRBJ2-1	TRBD1	-	TGTGCCAGCAGCTGGGACAGGTCCTCCTTCTCCTACAATGAGCAGTTCTTC	CASSWDRSSFSYNEQFF
TRBV6-5	TRBJ1-4	TRBD1	-	TGTGCCAGCAGCAAGGGACAGACTAATGAAAAACTGTTTTTT	CASSKGQTNEKLFF
TRBV5-4	TRBJ1-2	TRBD1	once	TGTGCCAGCAGCTTGGGGACAGGGGGGAACTATGGCTACACCTTC	CASSLGTGGNYGYTF
TRBV2	TRBJ1-5	-	-	TGTGCCAGCAGTGAAGCTCAGTATAGCAATCAGCCCCAGCATTTT	CASSEAQYSNQPQHF
TRBV2	TRBJ2-1	-	once	TGTGCCAGCGATTGGGAGGCTAGAAATAAGGATGAGCAGTTCTTC	CASDWEARNKDEQFF
TRBV3-1/TRBV3-2	TRBJ1-2	TRBD1	once	TGTGCCAGCAGCGACAGGGGCGCCGGGGTCTATGGCTACACCTTC	CASSDRGAGVYGYTF
TRBV19	TRBJ1-1	-	-	TGTGCCAGTAAGCCGGTTCTTTTAAGGAACACTGAAGCTTTCTTT	CASKPVLLRNTEAFF
TRBV25-1	TRBJ1-5	-	-	TGTGCCAGCAGTGAGGACAGTAGCAATCAGCCCCAGCATTTT	CASSEDSSNQPQHF
TRBV18	TRBJ1-3	TRBD1	-	TGTGCCAGCTCACCGGGGACAGGGCCTGGAAACACCATATATTTT	CASSPGTGPGNTIYF
TRBV6-5	TRBJ1-1	-	-	TGTGCCAGCAGTTACCTCCGGGGGAACACTGAAGCTTTCTTT	CASSYLRGNTEAFF
TRBV24-1	TRBJ1-2	-	-	TGTGCCACCAGAGGAGTACAGGATAGGTATGGCTACACCTTC	CATRGVQDRYGYTF
TRBV7-2	TRBJ1-5	-	-	TGTGCCAGCAGCGTCCAACAGGGTTGGAATCAGCCCCAGCATTTT	CASSVQQGWNQPQHF
TRBV9	TRBJ1-4	-	-	TGTGCCAGCAGCGTGACGGGGGTGGCTAATGAAAAACTGTTTTTT	CASSVTGVANEKLFF
TRBV11-3	TRBJ2-7	-	few	TGTGCCACTCGCGGGACTTCCTACGAGCAGTACTTC	CATRGTSYEQYF